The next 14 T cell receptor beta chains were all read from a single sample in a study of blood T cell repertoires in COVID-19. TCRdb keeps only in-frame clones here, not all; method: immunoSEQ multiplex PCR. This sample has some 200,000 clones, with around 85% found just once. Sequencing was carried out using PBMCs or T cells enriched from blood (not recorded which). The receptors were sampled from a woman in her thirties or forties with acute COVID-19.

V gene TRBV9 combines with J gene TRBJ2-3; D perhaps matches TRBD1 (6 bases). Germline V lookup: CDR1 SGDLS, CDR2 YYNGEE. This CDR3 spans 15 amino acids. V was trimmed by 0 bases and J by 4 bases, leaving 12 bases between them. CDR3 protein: CASSVGQGSSDTQYF. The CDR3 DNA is TGTGCCAGCAGCGTAGGTCAGGGGAGCTCAGATACGCAGTATTTT.

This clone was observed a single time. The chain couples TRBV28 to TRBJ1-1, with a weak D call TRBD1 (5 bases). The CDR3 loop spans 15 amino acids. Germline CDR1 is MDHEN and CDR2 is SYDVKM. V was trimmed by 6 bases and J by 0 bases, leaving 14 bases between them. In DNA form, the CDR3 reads TGTGCCAGCAGCCGCCCGACAGAGCTGAACACTGAAGCTTTCTTT. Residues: CASSRPTELNTEAFF.

CDR3 sequence: CASRVGQGAGGANVLTF. The DNA of the CDR3 is TGCGCCAGCAGAGTAGGACAGGGGGCAGGTGGGGCCAACGTCCTGACTTTC. The rearrangement links TRBV5-1 to TRBJ2-6, with 11 positions matching TRBD1. CDR3 length equals 17 residues. Trimming removed 5 bases from V and 3 bases from J; junction bases left unmatched: 7. CDR1 SGHRS and CDR2 YFSETQ come from the germline V gene.

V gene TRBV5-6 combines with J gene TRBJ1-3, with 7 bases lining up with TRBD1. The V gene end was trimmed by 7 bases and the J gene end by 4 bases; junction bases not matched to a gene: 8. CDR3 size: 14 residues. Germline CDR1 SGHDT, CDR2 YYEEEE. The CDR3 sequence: CASGEGQPGNTIYF. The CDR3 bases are TGTGCCAGCGGTGAGGGACAGCCCGGAAACACCATATATTTT.

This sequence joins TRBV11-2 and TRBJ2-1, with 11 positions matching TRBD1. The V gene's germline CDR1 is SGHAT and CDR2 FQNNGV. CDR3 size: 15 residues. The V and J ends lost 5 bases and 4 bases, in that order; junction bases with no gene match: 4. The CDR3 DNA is TGTGCCAGCAGCGTGGGACAGGGGGGGTACAATGAGCAGTTCTTC. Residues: CASSVGQGGYNEQFF.

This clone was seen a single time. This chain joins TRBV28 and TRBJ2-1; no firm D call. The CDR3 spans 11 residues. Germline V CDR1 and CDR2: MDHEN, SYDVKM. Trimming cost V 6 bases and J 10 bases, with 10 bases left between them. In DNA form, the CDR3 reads TGTGCCAGCAGCTCGACATCCGAGCAGTTCTTC. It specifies CASSSTSEQFF. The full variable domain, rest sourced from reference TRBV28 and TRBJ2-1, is DVKVTQSSRYLVKRTGEKVFLECVQDMDHENMFWYRQDPGLGLRLIYFSYDVKMKEKGDIPEGYSVSREKKERFSLILESASTNQTSMYLCASSSTSEQFFGPGTRLTVL.

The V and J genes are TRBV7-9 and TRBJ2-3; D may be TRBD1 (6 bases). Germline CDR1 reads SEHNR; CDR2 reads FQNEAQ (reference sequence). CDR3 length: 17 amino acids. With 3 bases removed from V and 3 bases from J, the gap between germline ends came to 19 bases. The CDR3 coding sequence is TGTGCCAGCAGCTTTTCAAATGAACCTAGGGGGACAGATACGCAGTATTTT. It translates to CASSFSNEPRGTDTQYF.

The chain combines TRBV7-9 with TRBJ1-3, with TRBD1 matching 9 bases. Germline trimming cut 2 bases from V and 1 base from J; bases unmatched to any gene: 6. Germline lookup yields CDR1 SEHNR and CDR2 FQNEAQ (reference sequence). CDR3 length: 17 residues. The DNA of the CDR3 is TGTGCCAGCAGCTTATACGGAGGACAGGGGTCTGGAAACACCATATATTTT. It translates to CASSLYGGQGSGNTIYF.

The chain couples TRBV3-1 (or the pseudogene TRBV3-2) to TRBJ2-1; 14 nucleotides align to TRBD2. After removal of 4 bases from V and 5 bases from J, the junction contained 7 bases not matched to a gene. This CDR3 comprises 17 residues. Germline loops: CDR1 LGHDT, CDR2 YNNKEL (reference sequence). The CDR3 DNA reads TGTGCCAGCAGCCGGGGACTAGCGGGAGTGGTAAACAATGAGCAGTTCTTC. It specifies CASSRGLAGVVNNEQFF.

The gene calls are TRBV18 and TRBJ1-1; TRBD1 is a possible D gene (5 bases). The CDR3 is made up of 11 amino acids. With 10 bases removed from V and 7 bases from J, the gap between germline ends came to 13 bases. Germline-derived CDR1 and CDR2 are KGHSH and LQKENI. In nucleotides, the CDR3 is TGTGCCATCCTTGTAGGGGATGAAGCTTTCTTT. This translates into CAILVGDEAFF.

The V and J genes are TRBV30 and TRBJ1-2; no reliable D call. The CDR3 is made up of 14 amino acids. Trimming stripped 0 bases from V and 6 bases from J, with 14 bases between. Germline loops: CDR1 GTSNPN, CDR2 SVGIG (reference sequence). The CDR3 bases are TGTGCCTGGAGTGTAGACGGAGGTCTGGATGGCTACACCTTC. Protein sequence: CAWSVDGGLDGYTF.

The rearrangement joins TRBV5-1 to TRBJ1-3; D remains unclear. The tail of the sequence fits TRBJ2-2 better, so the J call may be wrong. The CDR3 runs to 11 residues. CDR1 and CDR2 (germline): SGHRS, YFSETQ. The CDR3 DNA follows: TGCGCCAGCAGCCGAAGCGGGGAGCTGTTTTTT. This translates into CASSRSGELFF.

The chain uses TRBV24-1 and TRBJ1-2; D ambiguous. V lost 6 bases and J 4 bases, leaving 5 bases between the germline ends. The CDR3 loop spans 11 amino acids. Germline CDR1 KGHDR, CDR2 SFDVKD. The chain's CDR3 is CATSPGYGYTF. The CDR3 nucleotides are TGTGCCACCAGTCCGGGCTATGGCTACACCTTC.

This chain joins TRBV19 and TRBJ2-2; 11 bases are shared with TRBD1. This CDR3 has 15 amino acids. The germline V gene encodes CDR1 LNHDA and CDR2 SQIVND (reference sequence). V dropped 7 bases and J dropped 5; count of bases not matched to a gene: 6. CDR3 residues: CASTGTGGRTGELFF. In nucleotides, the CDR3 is TGTGCCAGTACTGGGACAGGGGGTAGAACCGGGGAGCTGTTTTTT.